This T cell receptor (beta chain) was recovered during a study of cytomegalovirus exposure and HLA in healthy donors. Study results and caveats: Most TCR sequences were uncommon, yet certain public TCRs appeared in many donors. A classifier reportedly called cytomegalovirus status with high sensitivity and specificity.

Primers: 60 Vbeta forward and 13 Jbeta reverse. The data were produced by immunoSEQ multiplex PCR, yet TCRdb's version contains in-frame clones alone and is incomplete. The sample includes around 150,000 clones, 80% of them seen just once. The CDR3 covers 16 residues. V lost 5 bases, J lost 4 bases, and 8 bases stayed unmatched. Germline assignment: CDR1 SGHVS and CDR2 FNYEAQ. On this clone: No antigen is known for it.

This clonotype was obtained from a young man in good health and CMV-seropositive. V and J are TRBV7-6 and TRBJ2-3, with TRBD1 matching 11 bases. The sample consisted of PBMCs. The CDR3 sequence is CASSDGADRGPDTQYF. The CDR3 DNA is TGTGCCAGCAGCGACGGCGCGGACAGGGGGCCAGATACGCAGTATTTT.